A single T cell receptor (beta chain) is shown here with its context. What it binds is unknown. The data were taken from a study of T-cell memory formation after mild COVID-19. Findings and caveats of the study: Clones shrinking between day 15 and 85 showed a balanced CD4/CD8 split, and those that grew later tilted toward CD4+.

The 5'RACE method, run with constant-segment primers, produced TCR alpha and TCR beta cDNA libraries (carrying sample barcodes and UMIs). MiXCR was run by TCRdb on the 5' RACE reads, yielding one entry per CDR3 protein. The sample includes 250,000 to 350,000 distinct CDR3 sequences, 15% to 20% seen only once; the top ten take 22%. The clonotype was recovered from a man between 18 and 35 years old who had mild COVID-19 (a few samples of this study predate the infection). Cell type and time point are not known. Sequenced input: PBMCs or a T cell subset sorted from them (not recorded which).

CDR3 in amino acids: CASSQEQSRDTGELFF. The CDR3 region has the DNA TGCGCCAGCAGCCAAGAACAGTCTAGGGACACCGGGGAGCTGTTTTTT. The chain carries TRBV4-3 and TRBJ2-2, with unresolved D. The CDR3 sequence is 16 residues long. Trimming took off 0 bases at V and 3 bases at J, with 11 bases between the two ends. Germline V gene lookup returns CDR1 LGHNA and CDR2 YSLEER.